This T cell receptor beta chain stems from a study of shared clonotypes between healthy human individuals. Authors' analysis steps: ImmunoSEQ gave junction-only sequences without quality scores, so filtering differed. The protocol was immunoSEQ multiplex PCR, while the TCRdb copy is restricted to in-frame clones and leaves out a portion. That table is the source of V, J and clone size, and D and trimming were worked out from the DNA. The sample holds over a million clones; around 78% are singletons and the top ten take 0.5% to 0.6%. This TCR came from a man between 18 and 29 years old in good health. Some clones in this sample may be carry-over from other donors' samples. Sequencing was carried out using memory CD4+ T cells from PBMCs. Subset meaning: CD45RA-negative fraction.

CDR3 bases: TGTGCCAGCAGCTTAGACCGACTAGCGGGAACAGATACGCAGTATTTT. Translating it yields CASSLDRLAGTDTQYF. This chain links TRBV11-2 with TRBJ2-3; TRBD2 aligns across 11 bases. The ends lost 0 bases at V and 3 bases at J; junction bases unmatched: 2. CDR3 length: 16 amino acids. Per germline, CDR1 SGHAT and CDR2 FQNNGV.